Here is one TCR beta chain with its context. Antigen: not known. The sample is drawn from a study of cytomegalovirus exposure and HLA in healthy donors. Regarding the study as a whole: In a later analysis, CMV-associated beta chains were mostly HLA-associated, it appeared. Both high specificity and high sensitivity reportedly marked the classifier's diagnosis of cytomegalovirus status.

In germline, CDR1 is LNHDA, CDR2 SQIVND (reference sequence). Trimming took 9 bases from V and 3 from J, leaving 9 bases between them. The CDR3 contains 12 residues. Both 60 Vbeta primers and 13 Jbeta primers went into the PCR. The repertoire was sequenced with immunoSEQ multiplex PCR; TCRdb's copy has only in-frame clones and lacks some. The sample holds more than 85,000 clones, more than 70% seen once. The specimen was PBMCs. The TCR was taken from a male donor in good health and CMV-seropositive. The V and J genes are TRBV19 and TRBJ2-1; D is ambiguous. The CDR3 sequence: CASGWVYNEQFF. For the CDR3, the DNA is TGTGCCAGCGGGTGGGTCTACAATGAGCAGTTCTTC.